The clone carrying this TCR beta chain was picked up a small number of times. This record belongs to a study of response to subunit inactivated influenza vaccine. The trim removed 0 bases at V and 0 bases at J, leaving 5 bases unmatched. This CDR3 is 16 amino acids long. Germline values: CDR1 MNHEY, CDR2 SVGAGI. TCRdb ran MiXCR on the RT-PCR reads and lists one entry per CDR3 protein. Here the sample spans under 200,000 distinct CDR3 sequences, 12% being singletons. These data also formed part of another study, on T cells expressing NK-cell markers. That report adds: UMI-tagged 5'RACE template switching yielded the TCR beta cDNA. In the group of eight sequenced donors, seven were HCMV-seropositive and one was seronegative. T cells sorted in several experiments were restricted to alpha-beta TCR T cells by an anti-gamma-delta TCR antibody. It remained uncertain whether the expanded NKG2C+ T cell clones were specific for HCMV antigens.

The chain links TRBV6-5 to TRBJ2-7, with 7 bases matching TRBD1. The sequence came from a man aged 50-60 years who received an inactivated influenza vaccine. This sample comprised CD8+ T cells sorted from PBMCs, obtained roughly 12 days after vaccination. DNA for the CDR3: TGTGCCAGCAGTTACTCGGAGACAGGGTTCTCCTACGAGCAGTACTTC. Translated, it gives CASSYSETGFSYEQYF.